Below, 10 T cell receptor beta chains from the same sample are listed, as sequenced in a study of control samples from healthy donors and cancer patients. Produced via immunoSEQ multiplex PCR; TCRdb's table is partial and in-frame only. The sample yields about 75,000 clones, more than 75% seen once. Sequenced sample: blood. These receptors originate from a man aged 45-65 years in good health.

This clone was detected a few times. This chain joins TRBV20-1 and TRBJ1-1; D might be TRBD1 (5 bases). Trimming shortened V by 3 bases and J by 10 bases, and 12 bases separated the two germline ends. Germline V gene data show CDR1 as DFQATT and CDR2 as SNEGSKA (reference sequence). CDR3 length equals 11 residues. CDR3 sequence reads: CSASGGVGAFF. CDR3 bases: TGCAGTGCTAGCGGGGGGGTGGGAGCTTTCTTT.

The rearrangement links TRBV20-1 to TRBJ2-3; D remains unclear. Germline loops: CDR1 DFQATT, CDR2 SNEGSKA (reference sequence). This CDR3 contains 11 residues. Deletions cut 3 bases from V and 3 bases from J, with 4 bases between. CDR3 loop: CSARATDTQYF. CDR3 DNA: TGCAGTGCTAGGGCGACAGATACGCAGTATTTT.

The V and J genes are TRBV7-8 and TRBJ1-4; 7 bases align to TRBD1. CDR3 size: 16 residues. Trimming cost V 0 bases and J 1 base; bases outside gene matches: 2. Germline CDR1 reads SGHVS; CDR2 reads FQNEAQ. For the CDR3, the DNA is TGTGCCAGCAGCTTAGCGACAGGGAGAACTAATGAAAAACTGTTTTTT. It yields the protein CASSLATGRTNEKLFF. The full variable domain, in which reference TRBV7-8 and TRBJ1-4 provide the parts outside the CDR3, is GAGVSQSPRYKVAKRGQDVALRCDPISGHVSLFWYQQALGQGPEFLTYFQNEAQLDKSGLPSDRFFAERPEGSVSTLKIQRTQQEDSAVYLCASSLATGRTNEKLFFGSGTQLSVL.

The V and J genes are TRBV7-3 and TRBJ1-1; unclear D gene. The CDR3 covers 14 residues. V was clipped by 1 base and J by 11 bases, with 17 bases between them. Germline assignment: CDR1 SGHTA and CDR2 FQGTGA. This CDR3 is CASSLNGGQSGAFF. CDR3 coding DNA: TGTGCCAGCAGCTTAAACGGAGGGCAGTCTGGGGCTTTCTTT.

This clone was seen once. This chain connects TRBV18 to TRBJ2-3; 7 bases map to TRBD2. CDR1 and CDR2 from the germline V gene are KGHSH and LQKENI. V shed 0 bases and J 1 base; nucleotides not matched to a gene: 1. The CDR3 loop spans 15 amino acids. The CDR3 coding sequence is TGTGCCAGCTCACCACCCCTAGCGGGCACAGATACGCAGTATTTT. Translating gives CASSPPLAGTDTQYF.

The chain carries TRBV28 and TRBJ1-5, with 7 bases aligning to TRBD1. CDR1 MDHEN and CDR2 SYDVKM come from the germline V gene. V lost 2 bases to trimming and J lost 5 bases; unmatched junction nucleotides: 6. The CDR3 length is 15 residues. The CDR3 DNA sequence: TGTGCCAGCAGTTTACCAACAGGGGTGGATCAGCCCCAGCATTTT. It codes for CASSLPTGVDQPQHF.

The rearrangement joins TRBV7-9 to TRBJ2-1, with D perhaps TRBD1 (6 bases). The germline V gene encodes CDR1 SEHNR and CDR2 FQNEAQ (reference sequence). Trimming pared 3 bases from V and 9 bases from J, leaving 18 bases between. The CDR3 length is 15 residues. The DNA of the CDR3 is TGTGCCAGCAGCTTTGGGGGCCATGGGATTGGTGAGCAGTTCTTC. Its protein is CASSFGGHGIGEQFF.

A few counts support this clone. The chain has TRBV5-1 and TRBJ2-7; TRBD2 aligns across 11 bases. Losses at the gene ends were 1 base for V and 3 bases for J; bases not matched to a gene: 0. Germline assignment: CDR1 SGHRS and CDR2 YFSETQ. The CDR3 covers 14 residues. The CDR3 here is CASSLTSGSYEQYF. In DNA, the CDR3 is TGCGCCAGCAGCTTGACTAGCGGGAGCTACGAGCAGTACTTC.

The gene calls are TRBV5-1 and TRBJ2-1; D is uncertain. The germline V gene has CDR1 SGHRS and CDR2 YFSETQ. CDR3 size: 17 residues. V lost 1 base and J 0 bases, leaving 14 bases between the germline ends. The CDR3 DNA reads TGCGCCAGCAGCTTGAACCCGGCTTTGAGCTCCTACAATGAGCAGTTCTTC. It is translated as CASSLNPALSSYNEQFF. Variable domain in full (rest from reference TRBV5-1 and TRBJ2-1): KAGVTQTPRYLIKTRGQQVTLSCSPISGHRSVSWYQQTPGQGLQFLFEYFSETQRNKGNFPGRFSGRQFSNSRSEMNVSTLELGDSALYLCASSLNPALSSYNEQFFGPGTRLTVL.

This sequence joins TRBV11-2 and TRBJ2-7; unclear D gene. This CDR3 is 15 amino acids long. Trimming took off 5 bases at V and 1 base at J, with 15 bases between the two ends. The germline V gene has CDR1 SGHAT and CDR2 FQNNGV. CDR3 protein: CASSPASVRSYEQYF. The CDR3, as DNA: TGTGCCAGCAGCCCCGCGAGCGTTCGTTCCTACGAGCAGTACTTC.